This record covers a single TCR beta chain. Its antigen remains unknown. These data belong to a study of response to subunit inactivated influenza vaccine. Overall study findings and caveats: With each seasonal influenza vaccination, the authors suggested, few new T cells are recruited.

TCRdb processed the RT-PCR reads anew with MiXCR; each CDR3 protein has one entry. Found here are 400,000 to 550,000 distinct CDR3 sequences, 25% of them singletons; the top ten hold around 1.8%. Between the trimmed V and J ends, which lost 2 bases and 5 bases, there was a span of 6 bases. There are 11 residues in the CDR3. Germline assignment: CDR1 DFQATT and CDR2 SNEGSKA (reference sequence). The receptor comes from a man aged 50-60 years who received an inactivated influenza vaccine. The genes are TRBV20-1 and TRBJ2-5; D is uncertain. The sample in question was CD4+ T cells sorted from PBMCs, obtained approximately 5 days after vaccination. In DNA, the CDR3 is TGCAGTGCTAGAACGGAGGAGACCCAGTACTTC. As protein: CSARTEETQYF.